This TCR beta chain derives from a study of a mutant IDH1 vaccine in newly diagnosed glioma. Study at large: Most patients had received both radiotherapy and temozolomide, the prior options being radiotherapy, temozolomide, or both.

Time point: week 11, during vaccination. Vaccination comprised doses that each held 300 ug of mutant IDH1 20-mer peptide, plus topical imiquimod. This clone appeared once. As yet, its antigen is unknown. The germline V gene has CDR1 SGHTA and CDR2 FQGTGA. V shed 5 bases and J 3 bases; nucleotides not matched to a gene: 5. This CDR3 has 14 amino acids. Repertoires were generated with immunoSEQ multiplex PCR, while TCRdb's copy carries only in-frame clones and drops some. The sample gives about 60,000 clones, 70% to 85% of which show up once; about 3.8% is in the top ten. The material sequenced was PBMCs, taken from a glioma patient whose treatment included an IDH1 peptide vaccine. The receptor was derived from a man in his thirties or forties with glioma. The J gene is TRBJ1-1, the V gene TRBV7-3, with 8 bases matching TRBD1. As DNA, the CDR3 is TGTGCCAGCAGCAGGACAGGGTTAGACACTGAAGCTTTCTTT. As protein: CASSRTGLDTEAFF. Variable domain in full (rest from reference TRBV7-3 and TRBJ1-1): GAGVSQTPSNKVTEKGKYVELRCDPISGHTALYWYRQSLGQGPEFLIYFQGTGAADDSGLPNDRFFAVRPEGSVSTLKIQRTERGDSAVYLCASSRTGLDTEAFFGQGTRLTVV.